The 27 T cell receptor beta chains presented below share a single source sample, sequenced in a study of regulatory T cells in long-lasting Graves disease. The sample's time point: newly diagnosed GD, antithyroid drugs for less than 3 months. The TCR library was prepared using RNA isolated from PBMCs. Arm-PCR of CDR3 regions and iRepertoire HTBI primers were the basis on which TCR beta libraries were built. TCRdb reanalysed the multiplex PCR reads using MiXCR and keeps one entry per CDR3 protein. Of about 220,000 distinct CDR3 sequences in the sample, 15% to 20% were seen once. This same sample was also part of a study on T cells in Graves' hyperthyroidism and ophthalmopathy.

The sequenced sample was peripheral blood mononuclear cells (PBMCs), obtained at new diagnosis, from a patient treated with antithyroid drugs. These receptors were taken from a woman aged 25 to 39 with Graves disease.

This clonotype was counted at least ten times. The gene calls are TRBV19 and TRBJ1-5, with D possibly TRBD1 on 5 matching bases. Per the germline V gene, CDR1 is LNHDA and CDR2 is SQIVND (reference sequence). The CDR3 extends over 14 amino acids. Deletions cut 0 bases from V and 9 bases from J, with 12 bases between. The CDR3 region is CASSIDRVDRPQHF. The CDR3 nucleotides read TGTGCCAGTAGTATAGATCGGGTAGACAGGCCCCAGCATTTT.

The J gene is TRBJ2-1, the V gene TRBV4-1; D gene ambiguous. The CDR3 contains 14 residues. CDR1 is MGHRA, CDR2 YSYEKL, per germline. Deletions cut 4 bases from V and 10 bases from J, with 17 bases between. CDR3 nucleotide sequence: TGCGCCAGCAGCCGAGGTACTTCCTATAGCGAGCAGTTCTTC. Its protein product is CASSRGTSYSEQFF.

At least ten counts were recorded for this clonotype. The chain joins TRBV27 to TRBJ1-2, with D possibly TRBD1 on 6 matching bases. V was trimmed by 5 bases and J by 8 bases, leaving 18 bases between them. Germline V gene lookup returns CDR1 MNHEY and CDR2 SMNVEV (reference sequence). CDR3 length: 14 residues. The CDR3 bases are TGTGCCAGCAGTCCAAGACAGGCTCTGGGGGGCTACACCTTC. It is translated as CASSPRQALGGYTF.

A word on this clonotype: This could be a read error, since a much larger clone is one nucleotide away. The chain employs TRBV5-4 and TRBJ1-2; tentatively, D is TRBD1 (6 bases). The germline V gene encodes CDR1 SGHNT and CDR2 YYREEE (reference sequence). The V end was cut by 9 bases, the J end by 8 bases, with 26 bases between. The CDR3 runs to 15 residues. CDR3 region: CANSPPGRGTKGYTF. In nucleotides, the CDR3 is TGTGCCAACAGTCCCCCGGGGAGGGGGACGAAGGGCTACACCTTC.

This clonotype was counted at least ten times. The CDR3 is CASRRGQVGSGAKNIQYF. The CDR3 coding sequence is TGTGCCAGCAGACGAGGACAGGTGGGCAGTGGGGCCAAAAACATTCAGTACTTC. The chain has TRBV27 and TRBJ2-4, with TRBD1 identical over 7 bases. Per the germline V gene, CDR1 is MNHEY and CDR2 is SMNVEV (reference sequence). The V and J ends lost 6 bases and 1 base, in that order; junction bases with no gene match: 15. The CDR3 contains 18 residues.

This clonotype was counted many times. The chain couples TRBV20-1 to TRBJ1-1; D not resolved. V was pared by 2 bases and J by 1 base, with 5 bases between. Germline V gives CDR1 DFQATT, CDR2 SNEGSKA (reference sequence). This CDR3 contains 12 residues. CDR3 region: CSARRTNTEAFF. The DNA of the CDR3 is TGCAGTGCTAGACGGACGAACACTGAAGCTTTCTTT.

This clonotype was picked up a small number of times. An end of the junction differs from the germline gene, which may be a read error. The chain links TRBV11-3 to TRBJ1-3; a weak D match, TRBD1 (5 bases). This CDR3 contains 15 residues. CDR1 is SGHNT and CDR2 is YENEEA in the germline V gene. The CDR3 coding sequence is TGTGCCAGCAGCCCATCGAGGGGCTATGGAAACACCATACATTTT. This codes for CASSPSRGYGNTIHF.

Remarks on this clonotype: One base away lies a much larger clone, so this may be a sequencing read error. This chain joins TRBV27 and TRBJ2-1, with 9 bases matching TRBD1. There are 19 residues in the CDR3. Losses at the gene ends were 5 bases for V and 2 bases for J; bases not matched to a gene: 16. Germline-derived CDR1 and CDR2 are MNHEY and SMNVEV (reference sequence). DNA of the CDR3: TGTGCCAGCAGTGGAGGCGACAGGGGGGGAACTTGGCCCTACAATGAGCAGTTCTTC. Translating it yields CASSGGDRGGTWPYNEQFF.

This sequence joins TRBV20-1 and TRBJ2-5; 11 bases agree with TRBD1. Germline trimming cut 5 bases from V and 4 bases from J; bases unmatched to any gene: 12. The CDR3 has 16 residues. Germline V lookup: CDR1 DFQATT, CDR2 SNEGSKA (reference sequence). CDR3 bases: TGCAGTGCTTATGTCCTCGGACAGGGGGCCGTAGAGACCCAGTACTTC. Translated: CSAYVLGQGAVETQYF.

This clonotype was observed many times. V usage is TRBV7-2 and J usage is TRBJ1-5; no clear D gene. The germline V gene has CDR1 SGHTA and CDR2 FQGNSA. CDR3 length equals 12 residues. Trimming cost V 8 bases and J 2 bases, with 7 bases left between them. CDR3 region: CASARGNQPQHF. As DNA, the CDR3 is TGTGCCAGCGCGAGGGGCAATCAGCCCCAGCATTTT.

This clonotype has just a few counts. This chain connects TRBV28 to TRBJ2-1; a weak D match, TRBD2 (6 bases). The V end was cut by 11 bases, the J end by 10 bases, with 18 bases between. The CDR3 runs to 12 residues. Germline CDR1 is MDHEN and CDR2 is SYDVKM. The CDR3 is CAAGQADREQFF. The CDR3 DNA reads as TGTGCCGCGGGGCAGGCTGATAGGGAGCAGTTCTTC.

There are many counts of this clonotype. This chain uses TRBV30 with TRBJ1-4, with D uncertain. This CDR3 has 12 residues. V lost 5 bases and J lost 9, with 13 bases in between. Per the germline V gene, CDR1 is GTSNPN and CDR2 is SVGIG (reference sequence). CDR3 sequence (DNA): TGTGCCTGGGGACGCTATCCTAAAAAACTGTTTTTT. Protein: CAWGRYPKKLFF.

Remarks on this clonotype: Since a far larger clone is one base different, this is likely a read error. This CDR3 is CASSRDSGSQPHHF. CDR3 nucleotides: TGTGCCAGCAGCCGGGACAGCGGATCTCAGCCCCATCATTTT. V gene TRBV11-2 combines with J gene TRBJ1-5; 7 bases line up with TRBD1. Germline V gives CDR1 SGHAT, CDR2 FQNNGV. The CDR3 loop spans 14 amino acids.

V and J are TRBV7-9 and TRBJ2-3, with D possibly matching TRBD2 (6 bases). This CDR3 is 14 amino acids long. Trimming removed 8 bases at V and 1 base at J, with 13 bases between. Germline loops: CDR1 SEHNR, CDR2 FQNEAQ (reference sequence). CDR3 nucleotides: TGTGCCAGCCGGCGGGACTGGGGCACAGATACGCAGTATTTT. Encoded protein: CASRRDWGTDTQYF.

In regard to this clonotype: A much more abundant neighbour one base away suggests this may be a read error. This chain joins TRBV19 and TRBJ2-7, with D unresolved. This CDR3 is built from 14 residues. Germline V gene lookup returns CDR1 LNHDA and CDR2 SQIVND (reference sequence). The DNA for the CDR3 is TGTGCCATTAGTATGACCGGGCCGACCTACGAGCAGTACTTC. Translation gives CAISMTGPTYEQYF.

The chain carries TRBV20-1 and TRBJ1-2; 11 bases match TRBD1. The germline V gene encodes CDR1 DFQATT and CDR2 SNEGSKA (reference sequence). This CDR3 has 12 amino acids. V lost 3 bases, J lost 8 bases, and 2 bases stayed unmatched. The CDR3 DNA follows: TGCAGTGCTAGGGGACAGGGGGACGGCTACACCTTC. Its protein is CSARGQGDGYTF.

This clonotype was recorded many times. The chain joins TRBV3-1 to TRBJ2-5; D is uncertain. The germline V and J ends were trimmed by 6 bases and 4 bases, with 12 bases remaining between them. CDR1 is LGHDT, CDR2 YNNKEL, per germline (reference sequence). CDR3 length equals 13 residues. The CDR3 loop reads CASSDLPVETQYF. The CDR3 DNA reads as TGTGCCAGCAGTGACCTCCCGGTAGAGACCCAGTACTTC.

This clonotype was detected ten times or more. The chain uses TRBV28 and TRBJ1-5; unclear D gene. Germline V gene lookup returns CDR1 MDHEN and CDR2 SYDVKM. This CDR3 is built from 12 residues. Trimming shortened V by 7 bases and J by 4 bases, and 8 bases separated the two germline ends. This CDR3 is CASIGTNQPQHF. Written as DNA, the CDR3 is TGTGCCAGCATCGGAACAAATCAGCCCCAGCATTTT.

This clonotype was detected many times. The chain has TRBV5-5 and TRBJ1-4; no firm D call. CDR3 length: 16 residues. The ends were cut back, 1 base at V and 0 bases at J, with 10 bases in the middle. Germline assignment: CDR1 SGHKS and CDR2 YYEKEE (reference sequence). DNA for the CDR3: TGTGCCAGCAGCTTGTTTTACGGGGCAACTAATGAAAAACTGTTTTTT. This encodes CASSLFYGATNEKLFF.

This clonotype has at least ten counts. The chain combines TRBV27 with TRBJ1-1; 11 bases map to TRBD1. CDR1 MNHEY and CDR2 SMNVEV come from the germline V gene (reference sequence). The CDR3 is 14 amino acids. The J segment lost 3 bases and the V segment lost 6 bases, leaving 3 bases of the junction unmatched. The CDR3 region has the DNA TGTGCCAGCAGCGGGACAGGGGGTTACACTGAAGCTTTCTTT. Translated: CASSGTGGYTEAFF.

This clonotype was picked up many times. The rearrangement uses TRBV19 and TRBJ1-1, with D perhaps TRBD1 (6 bases). The CDR3 contains 15 residues. Per the germline V gene, CDR1 is LNHDA and CDR2 is SQIVND (reference sequence). V lost 5 bases and J 3 bases, leaving 16 bases between the germline ends. The chain's CDR3 is CASSALQGGDTEAFF. Here the CDR3 DNA reads TGTGCCAGTAGTGCCCTACAGGGTGGGGACACTGAAGCTTTCTTT.

The chain combines TRBV12-3 or TRBV12-4 with TRBJ2-7; 10 bases align to TRBD2. V was clipped by 4 bases and J by 2 bases; unmatched bases: 11. This CDR3 spans 17 amino acids. The CDR3 DNA sequence: TGTGCCAGCAGTTCAATACCCATAGCGGGAGGCACCTACGAGCAGTACTTC. Protein sequence: CASSSIPIAGGTYEQYF.

This clonotype was picked up many times. This chain links TRBV11-2 with TRBJ2-7; D ambiguous. The V and J ends lost 6 bases and 0 bases respectively, with 12 bases between them. This CDR3 is 14 amino acids long. Germline loops: CDR1 SGHAT, CDR2 FQNNGV. This CDR3 reads CASSSGFSSYEQYF. In DNA, the CDR3 is TGTGCCAGCAGTTCGGGCTTTAGCTCCTACGAGCAGTACTTC.

The table lists this clonotype with many counts. This sequence joins TRBV2 and TRBJ1-5; D not resolved. The V end lost 0 bases, the J end lost 3 bases, and 9 bases lay between the germline ends. CDR1 SNHLY and CDR2 FYNNEI come from the germline V gene. The CDR3 runs 15 residues. Here the CDR3 DNA reads TGTGCCAGCAGTGAAGCCCGGACGGTCAATCAGCCCCAGCATTTT. This codes for CASSEARTVNQPQHF.

In this sample, this clonotype turned up once. The V gene is TRBV6-1, the J gene TRBJ1-3, with TRBD1 identical over 7 bases. The trim removed 5 bases at V and 0 bases at J, leaving 10 bases unmatched. CDR1 and CDR2 (germline): MNHNS, SASEGT. The CDR3 spans 17 residues. CDR3 in amino acids: CASSRTGTSSSGNTIYF. CDR3 nucleotides: TGTGCCAGCAGTAGGACAGGTACCTCTAGCTCTGGAAACACCATATATTTT.

Many counts were recorded for this clonotype. The genes are TRBV2 and TRBJ2-1, with TRBD2 identical over 9 bases. The CDR3 is 16 residues long. V gave up 1 base and J gave up 4 bases; unmatched junction bases: 5. Germline V lookup: CDR1 SNHLY, CDR2 FYNNEI. Here the CDR3 DNA reads TGTGCCAGCAGTGAAGTGAGACTAGCGGTTTACAATGAGCAGTTCTTC. Protein sequence: CASSEVRLAVYNEQFF.

On this clonotype itself: The conserved phenylalanine or tryptophan is not found at the CDR3 terminus, so this likely reflects a read error. This chain joins TRBV2 and TRBJ2-7, with 9 bases matching TRBD2. The end of the DNA is better explained by TRBJ2-1, so the J call may be wrong. The V gene's germline CDR1 is SNHLY and CDR2 FYNNEI. The CDR3 covers 19 residues. The CDR3 bases are TGTGCCAGCAGTATCAGCATCGTGGTAGCGGGAGCCCCAGACTACGAGCAGTTCTTG. It encodes CASSISIVVAGAPDYEQFL.